The rows below give T cell receptor beta chains drawn from one sample of a study of shared clonotypes between healthy human individuals. Clones were sequenced by immunoSEQ multiplex PCR, and TCRdb holds only the in-frame ones, with some missing. The sample has some 630,000 clones; approximately 75% are singletons. The sequencing input was memory CD4+ T cells sorted from blood. These receptors were obtained from a woman in her 30s in good health. CDR3s include the opening cysteine and the closing phenylalanine or tryptophan. A D gene is named only where the DNA matches it firmly. Rows give clone size only sometimes, using once, few, many, or a class for an expanded clone.

TRBV6-5	NA	NA	TRBJ1-4	TGTGCCAGCAGTTATCGGAAGAATGAAAAACTGTTTTTT	CASSYRKNEKLFF
TRBV7-9	NA	NA	TRBJ1-3	TGTGCCAGCGGAGTTAACCATGGTGCGGGAAACACCATATATTTT	CASGVNHGAGNTIYF
TRBV18	NA	NA	TRBJ2-7	TGTGCCAGCTCACCCTCCGTCGTGAGAACTACGGAGCAGTACTTC	CASSPSVVRTTEQYF
TRBV6-6	NA	NA	TRBJ2-5	TGTGCCAGCAGTTCCCACCAACAGGGACCGCAGTACTTC	CASSSHQQGPQYF
TRBV19	NA	NA	TRBJ2-2	TGTGCCAGTAGTAGACTACATAGGGACACCGGGGAGCTGTTTTTT	CASSRLHRDTGELFF
TRBV10-3	few	NA	TRBJ1-1	TGTGCCATCAGTCTACAGGAAGGAGGACTGAACACTGAAGCTTTCTTT	CAISLQEGGLNTEAFF
TRBV14	NA	NA	TRBJ1-5	TGTGCCAGCAGCCAAGATTTGGTTTCGCCCCAGCATTTT	CASSQDLVSPQHF
TRBV11-2	NA	NA	TRBJ2-1	TGTGCCAGCAGCTTAGATGAGTTCGATGAGCAGTTCTTC	CASSLDEFDEQFF
TRBV2	NA	TRBD2	TRBJ2-3	TGTGCCAGCAGTCCTCGGACTAGCGGCACAGATACGCAGTATTTT	CASSPRTSGTDTQYF
TRBV11-2	NA	NA	TRBJ2-1	TGTGCCAGCAGCTCACTTGCGCTGAATGAGCAGTTCTTC	CASSSLALNEQFF
TRBV20-1	NA	NA	TRBJ2-1	TGCAGTGCTAGAGTTGCCTGGGAGCAGTTCTTC	CSARVAWEQFF
TRBV18	NA	TRBD2	TRBJ2-2	TGTGCCAGCTCTCCGGGGACTAGCGGGAACACCGGGGAGCTGTTTTTT	CASSPGTSGNTGELFF